This T cell receptor beta chain came from a study of T cell responses to AZD1222 COVID-19 vaccine. Germline CDR1 MNHEY, CDR2 SVGAGI. V lost 6 bases and J 5 bases, leaving 20 bases between the germline ends. This CDR3 spans 15 amino acids. Measured with immunoSEQ multiplex PCR; TCRdb has only the in-frame clones, and not every one. The data contain about 120,000 clones, 90% of them singletons. Material: peripheral blood, obtained on day 0 of AZD1222 vaccination. This TCR was sampled from an adult in good health. The J gene is TRBJ2-7, the V gene TRBV6-5; a possible D gene is TRBD2 (5 bases). As DNA, the CDR3 is TGTGCCAGCAGCCCCTACCAAGAGGGCCACCACGAGCAGTACTTC. Its protein product is CASSPYQEGHHEQYF.